This T cell receptor beta chain was sequenced in a study of shared clonotypes between healthy human individuals. Broader study findings: The study's rarefaction showed incomplete sorted-subset sequencing despite large depth.

V was clipped by 1 base and J by 2 bases, with 9 bases between them. In germline, CDR1 is LGHNA, CDR2 YSLEER. The CDR3 spans 14 residues. Sorted-subset replicate PCRs used approximately 180 ng of genomic DNA. This amount corresponded to approximately 30,000 T cell genomes. Profiling relied on immunoSEQ multiplex PCR, and the TCRdb table lists in-frame clones only, not all of them. The profile shows roughly 1.4 million clones, approximately 98.5% of them singletons. On this clone itself: Its target is unknown.

V is TRBV4-3 and J is TRBJ2-7; maybe TRBD2 (6 bases). This clonotype originated in a man between 25 and 39 years old in good health. The source material was naive CD4+ T cells sorted from blood. Described subset: CD45RA+ positively selected. CDR3 in amino acids: CASSQVGGTYEQYF. The CDR3 region has the DNA TGCGCCAGCAGCCAAGTTGGGGGGACCTACGAGCAGTACTTC.